A single sample gave rise to the 9 T cell receptor beta chains below, sequenced in a study of T cell changes during pregnancy in multiple sclerosis. The method was immunoSEQ multiplex PCR; TCRdb's version includes in-frame clones alone and lacks a portion of them. The table lists approximately 74,000 clones, 85% to 95% of them singletons. This specimen consisted of peripheral blood, obtained before pregnancy. The receptors originated from a female donor with multiple sclerosis, enrolled in a pregnancy study.

This clone appeared a few times. V is TRBV5-6 and J is TRBJ1-1; a possible D gene is TRBD1 (5 bases). This CDR3 is built from 13 residues. Germline CDR1 reads SGHDT; CDR2 reads YYEEEE. V gave up 1 base and J gave up 8 bases, with 12 bases separating them. The CDR3 DNA sequence: TGTGCCAGCAGCTTGATCAGGGAGGGCGAAGCTTTCTTT. Amino acids: CASSLIREGEAFF. The full variable domain, with the rest looked up from reference TRBV5-6 and TRBJ1-1, is DAGVTQSPTHLIKTRGQQVTLRCSPKSGHDTVSWYQQALGQGPQFIFQYYEEEERQRGNFPDRFSGHQFPNYSSELNVNALLLGDSALYLCASSLIREGEAFFGQGTRLTVV.

The rearrangement joins TRBV23-1 to TRBJ1-5, with TRBD1 as a possible D gene (6 bases). TRBV23-1 is marked as an open reading frame, function uncertain. V lost 0 bases to trimming and J lost 4 bases, with 16 bases between them. The CDR3 covers 17 residues. The CDR3 bases are TGCGCCAGCAGTCAATCGTTGCAGGGGATAAGTAATCAGCCCCAGCATTTT. Residues: CASSQSLQGISNQPQHF.

In this sample, this clone turned up once. The CDR3 sequence: CASSFLAGELFF. DNA for the CDR3: TGTGCCAGCAGTTTTCTCGCCGGGGAGCTGTTTTTT. The chain uses TRBV27 and TRBJ2-2; D call uncertain. From germline, CDR1 is MNHEY and CDR2 SMNVEV (reference sequence). This CDR3 region has 12 residues. Deletions cut 3 bases from V and 6 bases from J, with 5 bases between.

This CDR3 is CASEGTGLSYEQYF. In DNA, the CDR3 is TGTGCCAGCGAAGGGACAGGGCTCTCCTACGAGCAGTACTTC. The V gene is TRBV2, the J gene TRBJ2-5, with 9 bases identical to TRBD1. The end of the DNA fits TRBJ2-7 better, so the J call may be wrong. The CDR3 is 14 residues long. Germline CDR1 and CDR2: SNHLY and FYNNEI.

V gene TRBV7-3 combines with J gene TRBJ2-3, with 8 bases fitting TRBD2. J lost 4 bases, V lost 2 bases, and 8 bases had no gene match. Germline assignment: CDR1 SGHTA and CDR2 FQGTGA. The CDR3 length is 16 residues. CDR3 coding DNA: TGTGCCAGCAGCTTATCCGGCCGGGGGGGGGCAGATACGCAGTATTTT. It encodes CASSLSGRGGADTQYF.

V usage is TRBV2 and J usage is TRBJ2-2, with 11 positions matching TRBD2. Germline V gives CDR1 SNHLY, CDR2 FYNNEI. The CDR3 is 16 amino acids. J lost 6 bases, V lost 0 bases, and 3 bases had no gene match. The chain's CDR3 is CASSEALAGGAGELFF. As DNA, the CDR3 is TGTGCCAGCAGTGAAGCGCTAGCGGGAGGTGCCGGGGAGCTGTTTTTT.

The chain has TRBV7-2 and TRBJ2-5, with a weak D call TRBD2 (6 bases). V lost 5 bases to trimming and J lost 1 base, with 14 bases between them. Germline CDR1 and CDR2: SGHTA and FQGNSA. The CDR3 totals 15 residues. CDR3 nucleotides: TGTGCCAGCAGCCTACAAGTGGGGGGCCAAGAGACCCAGTACTTC. Amino acid sequence: CASSLQVGGQETQYF.

The genes are TRBV7-3 and TRBJ2-2; the D gene is possibly TRBD1 (6 bases). The germline V gene encodes CDR1 SGHTA and CDR2 FQGTGA. The CDR3 is 18 residues long. V lost 3 bases and J 2 bases, leaving 19 bases between the germline ends. DNA of the CDR3: TGTGCCAGCAGCTTGACAATACACAGGGCCCCCAACACCGGGGAGCTGTTTTTT. This sequence encodes CASSLTIHRAPNTGELFF.

The chain uses TRBV7-9 and TRBJ2-7, with a tentative D call TRBD2 (5 bases). Trimming took off 5 bases at V and 5 bases at J, with 7 bases between the two ends. Germline CDR1 is SEHNR and CDR2 is FQNEAQ (reference sequence). CDR3 length equals 11 residues. The CDR3 DNA reads TGTGCCAGCAGCCAACTAGACGAGCAGTACTTC. Translation gives CASSQLDEQYF.